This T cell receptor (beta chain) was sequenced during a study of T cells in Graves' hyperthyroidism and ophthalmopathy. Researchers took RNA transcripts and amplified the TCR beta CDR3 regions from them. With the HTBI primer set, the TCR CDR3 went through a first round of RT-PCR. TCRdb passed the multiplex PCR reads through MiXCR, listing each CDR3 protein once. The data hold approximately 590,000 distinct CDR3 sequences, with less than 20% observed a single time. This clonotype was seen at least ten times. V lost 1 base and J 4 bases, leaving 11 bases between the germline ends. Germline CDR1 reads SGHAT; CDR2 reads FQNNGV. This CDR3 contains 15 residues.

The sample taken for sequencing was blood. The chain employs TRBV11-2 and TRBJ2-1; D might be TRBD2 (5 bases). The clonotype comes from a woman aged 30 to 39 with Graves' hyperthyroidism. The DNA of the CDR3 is TGTGCCAGCAGCTTAGCCGAGGGATCGTACAATGAGCAGTTCTTC. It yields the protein CASSLAEGSYNEQFF.